The 4 T cell receptor beta chains reported below all come from one sample, sequenced in a study of CD8+CD57+ T cells in acquired aplastic anemia (dated by TCRdb to the late 2010s). Expansion of CD8+CD57+ cells had been shown by flow cytometry in the patients chosen for sequencing. Sequencing took place on an Illumina HiSeq 2000. TCR beta VDJ combination and CDR3 sequence profiling used genomic DNA as the template. TCRdb's own reprocessing of the public reads used fastp at Q25 and MiXCR and kept productive beta chains. Entries that share a CDR3 protein sequence are merged under the most common genes and DNA. The sample includes 150,000 to 200,000 distinct CDR3 sequences, with roughly 48% observed a single time. The ten top clones hold around 3% of the sample. The specimen was sorted CD4+, CD8+, or CD8+CD57+ T cells (not recorded which) from PBMCs. These receptors came from a human donor with aplastic anemia.

The J gene is TRBJ2-3, the V gene TRBV10-1; D remains unclear. In germline, CDR1 is WNHNN, CDR2 SYGVQD (reference sequence). Trimming pared 3 bases from V and 2 bases from J, leaving 6 bases between. This CDR3 has 13 amino acids. The DNA for the CDR3 is TGCGCCAGCAGTGAACAGTACACAGATACGCAGTATTTT. Residues: CASSEQYTDTQYF.

This clonotype was seen many times. This chain uses TRBV6-1 with TRBJ2-1; D could derive from TRBD1 or TRBD2 (6 bases each). The germline V and J ends were trimmed by 9 bases and 7 bases, with 28 bases remaining between them. The germline gives CDR1 MNHNS, CDR2 SASEGT. This CDR3 is built from 17 residues. The CDR3 DNA sequence: TGTGCCAGTGGGAGGACAGCTCTTGTGAACCCTTTGAATGAGCAGTTCTTC. This codes for CASGRTALVNPLNEQFF.

V usage is TRBV19 and J usage is TRBJ2-1; D possibly corresponds to TRBD1 (7 bases). V gave up 4 bases and J gave up 6 bases, with 16 bases separating them. Germline lookup yields CDR1 LNHDA and CDR2 SQIVND (reference sequence). This CDR3 contains 15 residues. CDR3 amino acids: CASSSSGGGLNEQFF. The CDR3, as DNA: TGTGCCAGTAGTAGCTCAGGAGGGGGCCTCAATGAGCAGTTCTTC.

About this clonotype itself: No DNA is shown, since the ends of the CDR3 on it are uncertain; the CDR3 is the one TCRdb lists. The CDR3 reads CATVRRGTGTQETQYF. The rearrangement joins TRBV19 to TRBJ2-5; TRBD1, the table's D call, was not compared with the DNA. Per the germline V gene, CDR1 is LNHDA and CDR2 is SQIVND (reference sequence). The CDR3 length is 16 residues, termini included.